The clone carrying this TCR beta chain was counted between two and nine times. Its antigen is undetermined. The data stem from a study of cytomegalovirus exposure and HLA in healthy donors. Findings of the study overall: Researchers reported in a later analysis that a missense DCLRE1C variant was tied to TCR beta V- and J-gene trimming. Later, an analysis showed that TCR beta chains associated with HLA were more clonally expanded than others that were equally common.

The CDR3 contains 12 residues. V lost 1 base to trimming and J lost 2 bases, with 6 bases between them. Germline V gives CDR1 GTSNPN, CDR2 SVGIG (reference sequence). Both 60 Vbeta primers and 13 Jbeta primers went into the PCR. The method was immunoSEQ multiplex PCR; TCRdb's version includes in-frame clones alone and lacks a portion of them. The profile covers 150,000 to 200,000 clones, with approximately 82% appearing a single time and roughly 10% taken by the ten largest. The sequence was collected from a man younger than 35 in good health and CMV-seropositive. The specimen sequenced was PBMCs. The gene calls are TRBV30 and TRBJ2-7; D is unclear. The CDR3 DNA sequence: TGTGCCTGGAGTGGGCTGACCTACGAGCAGTACTTC. Amino acids: CAWSGLTYEQYF.